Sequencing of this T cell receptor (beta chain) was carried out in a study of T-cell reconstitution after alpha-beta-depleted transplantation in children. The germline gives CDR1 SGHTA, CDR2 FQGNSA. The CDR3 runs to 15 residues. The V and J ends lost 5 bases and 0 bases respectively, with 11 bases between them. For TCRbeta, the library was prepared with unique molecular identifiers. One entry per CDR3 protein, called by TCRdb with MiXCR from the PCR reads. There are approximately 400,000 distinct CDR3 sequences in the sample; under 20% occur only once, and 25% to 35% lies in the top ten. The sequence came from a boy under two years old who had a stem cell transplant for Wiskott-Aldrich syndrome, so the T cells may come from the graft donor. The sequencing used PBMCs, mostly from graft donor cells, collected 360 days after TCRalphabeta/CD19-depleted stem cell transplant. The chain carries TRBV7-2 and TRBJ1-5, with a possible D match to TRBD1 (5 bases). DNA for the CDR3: TGTGCCAGCAGCCCCAGGGTCCATAGCAATCAGCCCCAGCATTTT. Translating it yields CASSPRVHSNQPQHF.